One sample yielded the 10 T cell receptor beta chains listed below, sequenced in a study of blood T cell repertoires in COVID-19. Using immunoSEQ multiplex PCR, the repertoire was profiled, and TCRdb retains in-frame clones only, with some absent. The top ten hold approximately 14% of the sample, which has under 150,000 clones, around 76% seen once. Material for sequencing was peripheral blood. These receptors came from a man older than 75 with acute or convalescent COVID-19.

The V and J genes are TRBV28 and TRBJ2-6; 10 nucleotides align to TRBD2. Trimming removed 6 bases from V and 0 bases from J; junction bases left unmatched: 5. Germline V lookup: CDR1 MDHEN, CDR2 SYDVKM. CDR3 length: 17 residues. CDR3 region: CASRGGLAVSGANVLTF. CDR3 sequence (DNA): TGTGCCAGCAGGGGCGGACTAGCGGTCTCTGGGGCCAACGTCCTGACTTTC.

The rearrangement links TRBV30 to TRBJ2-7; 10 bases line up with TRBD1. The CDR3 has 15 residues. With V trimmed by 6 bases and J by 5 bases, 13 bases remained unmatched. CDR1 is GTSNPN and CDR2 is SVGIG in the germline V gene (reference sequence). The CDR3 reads CACSTPGTGVNEQYF. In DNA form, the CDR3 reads TGTGCCTGCTCTACCCCCGGGACAGGGGTCAACGAGCAGTACTTC.

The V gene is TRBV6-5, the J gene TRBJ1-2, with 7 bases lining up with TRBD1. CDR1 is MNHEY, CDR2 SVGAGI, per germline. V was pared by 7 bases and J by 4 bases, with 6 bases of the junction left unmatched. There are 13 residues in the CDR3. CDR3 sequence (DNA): TGTGCCAGCACCATTGACAGGGCCTATGGCTACACCTTC. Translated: CASTIDRAYGYTF.

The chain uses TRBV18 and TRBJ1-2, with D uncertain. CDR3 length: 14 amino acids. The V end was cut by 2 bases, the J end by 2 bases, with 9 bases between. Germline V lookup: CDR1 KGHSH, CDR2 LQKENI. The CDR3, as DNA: TGTGCCAGCTCACCAGAGGCAGAGAACTATGGCTACACCTTC. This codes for CASSPEAENYGYTF.

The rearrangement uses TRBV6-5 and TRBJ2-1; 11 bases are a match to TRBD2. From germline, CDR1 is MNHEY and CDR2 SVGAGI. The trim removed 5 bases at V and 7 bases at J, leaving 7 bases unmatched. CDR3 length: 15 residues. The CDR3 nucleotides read TGTGCCAGCAGTACGAGATCTAGCGGGGGGAATGAGCAGTTCTTC. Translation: CASSTRSSGGNEQFF.

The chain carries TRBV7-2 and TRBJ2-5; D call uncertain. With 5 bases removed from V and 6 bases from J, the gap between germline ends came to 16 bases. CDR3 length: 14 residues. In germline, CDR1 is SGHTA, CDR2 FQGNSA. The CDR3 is CASSPDSMVQTQYF. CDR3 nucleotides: TGTGCCAGCAGCCCAGACTCGATGGTACAGACCCAGTACTTC.

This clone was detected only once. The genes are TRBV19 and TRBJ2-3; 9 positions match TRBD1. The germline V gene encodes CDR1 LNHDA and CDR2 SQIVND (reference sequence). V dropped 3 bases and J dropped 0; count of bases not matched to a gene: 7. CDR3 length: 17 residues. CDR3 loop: CASSIGTGQGSTDTQYF. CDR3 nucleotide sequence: TGTGCCAGTAGTATTGGGACAGGGCAGGGGAGCACAGATACGCAGTATTTT.

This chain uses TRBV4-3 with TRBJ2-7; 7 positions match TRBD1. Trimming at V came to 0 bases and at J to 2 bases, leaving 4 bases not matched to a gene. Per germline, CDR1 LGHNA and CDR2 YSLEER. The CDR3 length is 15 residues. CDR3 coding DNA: TGCGCCAGCAGCCAAGAAAGCCAGGGGGCCTACGAGCAGTACTTC. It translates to CASSQESQGAYEQYF.

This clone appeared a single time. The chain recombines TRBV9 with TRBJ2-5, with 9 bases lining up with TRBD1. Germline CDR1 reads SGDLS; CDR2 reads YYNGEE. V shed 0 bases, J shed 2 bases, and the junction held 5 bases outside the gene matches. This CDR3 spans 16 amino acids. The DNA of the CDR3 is TGTGCCAGCAGCGTAGGTCCGACAGGGGGACAAGAGACCCAGTACTTC. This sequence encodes CASSVGPTGGQETQYF.

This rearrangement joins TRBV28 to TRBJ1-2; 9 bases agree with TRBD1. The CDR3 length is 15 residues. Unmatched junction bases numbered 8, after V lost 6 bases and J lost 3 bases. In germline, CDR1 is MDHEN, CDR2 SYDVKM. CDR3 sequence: CASSSGQGTYYGYTF. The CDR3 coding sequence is TGTGCCAGCAGCTCGGGACAGGGAACCTACTATGGCTACACCTTC.